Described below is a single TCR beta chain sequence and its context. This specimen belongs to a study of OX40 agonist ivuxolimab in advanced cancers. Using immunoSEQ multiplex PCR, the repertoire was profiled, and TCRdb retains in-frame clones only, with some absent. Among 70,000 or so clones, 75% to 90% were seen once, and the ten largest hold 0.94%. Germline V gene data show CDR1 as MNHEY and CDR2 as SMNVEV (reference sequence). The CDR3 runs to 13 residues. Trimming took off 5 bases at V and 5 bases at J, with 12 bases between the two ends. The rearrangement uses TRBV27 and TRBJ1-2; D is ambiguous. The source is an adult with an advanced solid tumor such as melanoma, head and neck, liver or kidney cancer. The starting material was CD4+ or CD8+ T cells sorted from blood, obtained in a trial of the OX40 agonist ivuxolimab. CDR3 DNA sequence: TGTGCCAGCAGTCCCACTTCACTTTATGGCTACACCTTC. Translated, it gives CASSPTSLYGYTF.